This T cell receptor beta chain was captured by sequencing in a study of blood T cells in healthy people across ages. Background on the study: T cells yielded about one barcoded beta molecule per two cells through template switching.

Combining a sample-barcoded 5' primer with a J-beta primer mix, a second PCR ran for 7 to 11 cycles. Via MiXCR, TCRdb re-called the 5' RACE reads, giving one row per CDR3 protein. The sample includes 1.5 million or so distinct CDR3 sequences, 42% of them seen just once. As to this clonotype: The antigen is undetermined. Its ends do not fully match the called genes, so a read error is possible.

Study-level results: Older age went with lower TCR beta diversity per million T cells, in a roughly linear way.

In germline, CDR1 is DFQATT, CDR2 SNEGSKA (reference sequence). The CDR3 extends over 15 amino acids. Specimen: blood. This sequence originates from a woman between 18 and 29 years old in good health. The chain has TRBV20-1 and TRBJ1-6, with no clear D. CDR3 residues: CSARDLRAGNSPPHF. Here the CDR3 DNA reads TGCAGTGCTAGAGATTTGAGGGCTGGGAATTCACCCCCCCACTTT.